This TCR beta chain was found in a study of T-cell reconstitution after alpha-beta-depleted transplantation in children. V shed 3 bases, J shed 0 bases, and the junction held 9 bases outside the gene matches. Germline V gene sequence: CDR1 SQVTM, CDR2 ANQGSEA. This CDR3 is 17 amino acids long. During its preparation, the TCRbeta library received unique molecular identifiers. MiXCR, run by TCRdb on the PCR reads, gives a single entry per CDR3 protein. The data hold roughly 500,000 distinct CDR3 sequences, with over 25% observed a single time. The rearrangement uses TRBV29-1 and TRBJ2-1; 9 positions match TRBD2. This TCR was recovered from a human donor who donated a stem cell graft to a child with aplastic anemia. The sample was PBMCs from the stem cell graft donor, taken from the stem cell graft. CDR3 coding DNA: TGCAGCGTTGATGGGGGCGGGAGGGCCTTCTCCTACAATGAGCAGTTCTTC. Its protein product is CSVDGGGRAFSYNEQFF.